The 24 T cell receptor beta chains listed next were all sequenced from one sample in a study of blood T cell repertoires in COVID-19. Profiling relied on immunoSEQ multiplex PCR, and the TCRdb table lists in-frame clones only, not all of them. This table holds 200,000 to 300,000 clones, 84% found once. Specimen: peripheral blood. All receptors come from a man in his forties or fifties with acute or convalescent COVID-19.

This clone showed up just once. This chain connects TRBV5-1 to TRBJ2-7; TRBD1 matches 12 bases. The germline gives CDR1 SGHRS, CDR2 YFSETQ. The ends lost 4 bases at V and 7 bases at J; junction bases unmatched: 9. CDR3 length equals 15 residues. The CDR3 here is CASSRTGQGAGEQYF. DNA for the CDR3: TGCGCCAGCAGCCGAACGGGACAGGGGGCAGGGGAGCAGTACTTC.

This clone was seen more than once but under ten times. V and J are TRBV11-2 and TRBJ2-1, with no clear D. The V end was cut by 0 bases, the J end by 6 bases, with 9 bases between. The germline CDR1 and CDR2 sequences are SGHAT and FQNNGV. CDR3 length equals 14 residues. The CDR3, as DNA: TGTGCCAGCAGCTTAGACACCTCGGTCAATGAGCAGTTCTTC. Translating it yields CASSLDTSVNEQFF.

J is TRBJ1-5 and V is TRBV6-5; no definite D call. V dropped 4 bases and J dropped 0 bases, with 7 bases sitting between them. CDR1 is MNHEY and CDR2 is SVGAGI in the germline V gene. The CDR3 contains 14 residues. This CDR3 reads CASSSVVSNQPQHF. CDR3 coding DNA: TGTGCCAGCAGTTCGGTTGTTAGCAATCAGCCCCAGCATTTT.

This clone turned up a few times. The chain links TRBV9 to TRBJ1-5, with 7 bases lining up with TRBD1. CDR1 is SGDLS and CDR2 is YYNGEE in the germline V gene. J gave up 5 bases and V 7 bases, and 9 bases lay outside the gene matches. The CDR3 is 14 amino acids. The CDR3 DNA is TGTGCCAGCGCCCCGACAGGGCGGGATCAGCCCCAGCATTTT. Translated: CASAPTGRDQPQHF.

CDR3 in amino acids: CASSLSATGNLEQYF. In nucleotides, the CDR3 is TGTGCCAGCAGTTTATCGGCGACAGGGAATCTCGAGCAGTACTTC. The chain has TRBV27 and TRBJ2-7, with 7 bases lining up with TRBD1. Germline values: CDR1 MNHEY, CDR2 SMNVEV (reference sequence). V gave up 0 bases and J gave up 6 bases; unmatched junction bases: 8. This CDR3 spans 15 amino acids.

The J gene is TRBJ2-1, the V gene TRBV2, with TRBD2 matching 10 bases. The CDR3 has 14 residues. The germline gives CDR1 SNHLY, CDR2 FYNNEI. The V segment lost 6 bases and the J segment 4 bases; nucleotides outside the gene matches: 3. CDR3: CASRRTSGYNEQFF. CDR3 DNA sequence: TGTGCCAGCAGGAGGACTAGCGGTTACAATGAGCAGTTCTTC. Full variable domain (remainder filled in from reference TRBV2 and TRBJ2-1): EPEVTQTPSHQVTQMGQEVILRCVPISNHLYFYWYRQILGQKVEFLVSFYNNEISEKSEIFDDQFSVERPDGSNFTLKIRSTKLEDSAMYFCASRRTSGYNEQFFGPGTRLTVL.

The J gene is TRBJ2-4, the V gene TRBV9; D gene ambiguous. This CDR3 has 17 amino acids. In germline, CDR1 is SGDLS, CDR2 YYNGEE. Trimming shortened V by 0 bases and J by 2 bases, and 15 bases separated the two germline ends. The CDR3 sequence is CASSVGPPGLTKNIQYF. CDR3 in DNA: TGTGCCAGCAGCGTAGGGCCCCCCGGGTTAACCAAAAACATTCAGTACTTC.

This clone has more than one count but fewer than ten. The chain is built from TRBV4-1 and TRBJ2-1; unclear D gene. The V end was cut by 2 bases, the J end by 0 bases, with 17 bases between. Germline CDR1 and CDR2: MGHRA and YSYEKL. The CDR3 runs to 18 residues. CDR3 protein: CASSQTLFDSNSYNEQFF. For the CDR3, the DNA is TGCGCCAGCAGCCAAACCCTTTTTGACTCGAACTCCTACAATGAGCAGTTCTTC.

The chain uses TRBV18 and TRBJ2-7; D uncertain. Germline values: CDR1 KGHSH, CDR2 LQKENI. The V and J ends lost 0 bases and 1 base respectively, with 10 bases between them. This CDR3 spans 15 amino acids. DNA of the CDR3: TGTGCCAGCTCACCACCGTCTGTCAGTTCCTACGAGCAGTACTTC. Protein: CASSPPSVSSYEQYF.

The gene calls are TRBV12-3 or TRBV12-4 and TRBJ2-7; tentative D call: TRBD2 (6 bases). V dropped 6 bases and J dropped 0 bases, with 9 bases sitting between them. The CDR3 has 13 amino acids. Here the CDR3 DNA reads TGTGCCAGCAGCAGGGACTCCTCCTACGAGCAGTACTTC. Its protein product is CASSRDSSYEQYF.

The V gene is TRBV7-8, the J gene TRBJ1-2; D might be TRBD1 (5 bases). V was pared by 5 bases and J by 0 bases, with 16 bases between. The CDR3 is made up of 16 amino acids. CDR1 is SGHVS and CDR2 is FQNEAQ in the germline V gene. This CDR3 reads CASSPGGQEANYGYTF. Written as DNA, the CDR3 is TGTGCCAGCAGCCCCGGCGGACAAGAAGCTAACTATGGCTACACCTTC.

Details on this clone: The sample has other DNA sequences that encode this CDR3 too. The chain employs TRBV18 and TRBJ1-5; 8 bases are a match to TRBD1. Trimming removed 2 bases from V and 2 bases from J; junction bases left unmatched: 2. There are 15 residues in the CDR3. From germline, CDR1 is KGHSH and CDR2 LQKENI. CDR3 nucleotides: TGTGCCAGCTCACCAGGACAGGGTGGCAATCAGCCCCAGCATTTT. Residues: CASSPGQGGNQPQHF.

The chain carries TRBV10-2 and TRBJ1-1; D perhaps matches TRBD1 (6 bases). V lost 8 bases to trimming and J lost 1 base, with 11 bases between them. The germline CDR1 and CDR2 sequences are WSHSY and SAAADI. The CDR3 sequence is 13 residues long. The CDR3 region is CASLTTGNTEAFF. In DNA, the CDR3 is TGCGCCAGCTTAACGACAGGGAACACTGAAGCTTTCTTT.

V gene TRBV27 combines with J gene TRBJ1-1, with D maybe TRBD1 (6 bases). The CDR3 is 15 amino acids. Germline V CDR1 and CDR2: MNHEY, SMNVEV (reference sequence). Deletions cut 8 bases from V and 2 bases from J, with 18 bases between. The DNA for the CDR3 is TGTGCCAGCCTCATCAGGGTAGGGACAAACACTGAAGCTTTCTTT. As protein: CASLIRVGTNTEAFF.

This clone showed up just a few times. The genes are TRBV7-9 and TRBJ1-1, with 7 bases aligning to TRBD1. The V and J ends lost 6 bases and 1 base, in that order; junction bases with no gene match: 5. The CDR3 spans 14 residues. Germline CDR1 is SEHNR and CDR2 is FQNEAQ (reference sequence). For the CDR3, the DNA is TGTGCCAGCAGACAGGGGAATGCGAACACTGAAGCTTTCTTT. Its translation is CASRQGNANTEAFF.

The chain carries TRBV30 and TRBJ2-7; maybe TRBD1 (6 bases). Trimming removed 0 bases from V and 6 bases from J, with 9 bases in between. This CDR3 has 12 residues. The germline V gene encodes CDR1 GTSNPN and CDR2 SVGIG (reference sequence). CDR3 in DNA: TGTGCCTGGAGTGTAAAGGGGGTCGAGCAGTACTTC. The encoded protein is CAWSVKGVEQYF. Full variable domain (missing parts from reference TRBV30 and TRBJ2-7): SQTIHQWPATLVQPVGSPLSLECTVEGTSNPNLYWYRQAAGRGLQLLFYSVGIGQISSEVPQNLSASRPQDRQFILSSKKLLLSDSGFYLCAWSVKGVEQYFGPGTRLTVT.

This clone was seen just once. V and J are TRBV6-5 and TRBJ1-2; no clear D gene. The V and J ends lost 5 bases and 1 base respectively, with 8 bases between them. This CDR3 contains 13 residues. Germline V gives CDR1 MNHEY, CDR2 SVGAGI. CDR3 in DNA: TGTGCCAGCAGTAACCAGGTTAACTATGGCTACACCTTC. Its protein product is CASSNQVNYGYTF.

The CDR3 region has the DNA TGTGCCAGCAGCCAAGGATTCAGTTTCTACGAGCAGTACTTC. Amino acids: CASSQGFSFYEQYF. The V and J genes are TRBV3-1 (or the pseudogene TRBV3-2) and TRBJ2-7; D not certain. The CDR3 loop spans 14 amino acids. The V gene lost 1 base and the J gene lost 3 bases, with 10 bases spanning the gap. The germline gives CDR1 LGHDT, CDR2 YNNKEL (reference sequence).

The V call is TRBV3-1 (or the pseudogene TRBV3-2), the J call TRBJ1-5; D might be TRBD1 (5 bases). The length of the CDR3 is 14 residues. The germline V gene has CDR1 LGHDT and CDR2 YNNKEL (reference sequence). Trimming left V 0 bases short and J 9 bases short, with 12 bases between. The DNA of the CDR3 is TGTGCCAGCAGCCAAGATGGTGGGGGGTGGCCCCAGCATTTT. The encoded protein is CASSQDGGGWPQHF.

The chain joins TRBV6-5 to TRBJ2-1, with D hard to call. V lost 5 bases and J 0 bases, leaving 11 bases between the germline ends. Germline V gene data show CDR1 as MNHEY and CDR2 as SVGAGI. The CDR3 runs to 15 residues. The CDR3 here is CASSLSLNSYNEQFF. In DNA, the CDR3 is TGTGCCAGCAGTCTTAGTCTAAACTCCTACAATGAGCAGTTCTTC.

The gene calls are TRBV2 and TRBJ2-5; D possibly corresponds to TRBD1 (6 bases). Germline V gives CDR1 SNHLY, CDR2 FYNNEI. Trimming cost V 3 bases and J 2 bases, with 10 bases left between them. The CDR3 extends over 14 amino acids. The CDR3 DNA reads TGTGCCAGCAGTGAGGGGGCCAGTCAAGAGACCCAGTACTTC. Encoded protein: CASSEGASQETQYF.

The J gene is TRBJ2-2, the V gene TRBV30, with D perhaps matching TRBD1 (5 bases). Germline loops: CDR1 GTSNPN, CDR2 SVGIG (reference sequence). The CDR3 is 14 amino acids. V lost 5 bases to trimming and J lost 0 bases, with 10 bases between them. CDR3 amino acids: CAWARGTNTGELFF. The CDR3 nucleotides read TGTGCCTGGGCTAGGGGCACGAACACCGGGGAGCTGTTTTTT.

The V and J genes are TRBV27 and TRBJ2-1; TRBD1 matches 8 bases. Germline-derived CDR1 and CDR2 are MNHEY and SMNVEV (reference sequence). This CDR3 comprises 15 residues. Trimming at V came to 4 bases and at J to 7 bases, leaving 9 bases not matched to a gene. CDR3 DNA: TGTGCCAGCAGTTCGAGCAGGGGGCTTCATAATGAGCAGTTCTTC. Residues: CASSSSRGLHNEQFF.

J is TRBJ2-2 and V is TRBV9; D is perhaps TRBD1 (6 bases). Germline V gene lookup returns CDR1 SGDLS and CDR2 YYNGEE. The CDR3 totals 14 residues. Between the trimmed V and J ends, which lost 2 bases and 5 bases, there was a span of 10 bases. As DNA, the CDR3 is TGTGCCAGCAGCGTGACCGGGACAACCGGGGAGCTGTTTTTT. Translated: CASSVTGTTGELFF.